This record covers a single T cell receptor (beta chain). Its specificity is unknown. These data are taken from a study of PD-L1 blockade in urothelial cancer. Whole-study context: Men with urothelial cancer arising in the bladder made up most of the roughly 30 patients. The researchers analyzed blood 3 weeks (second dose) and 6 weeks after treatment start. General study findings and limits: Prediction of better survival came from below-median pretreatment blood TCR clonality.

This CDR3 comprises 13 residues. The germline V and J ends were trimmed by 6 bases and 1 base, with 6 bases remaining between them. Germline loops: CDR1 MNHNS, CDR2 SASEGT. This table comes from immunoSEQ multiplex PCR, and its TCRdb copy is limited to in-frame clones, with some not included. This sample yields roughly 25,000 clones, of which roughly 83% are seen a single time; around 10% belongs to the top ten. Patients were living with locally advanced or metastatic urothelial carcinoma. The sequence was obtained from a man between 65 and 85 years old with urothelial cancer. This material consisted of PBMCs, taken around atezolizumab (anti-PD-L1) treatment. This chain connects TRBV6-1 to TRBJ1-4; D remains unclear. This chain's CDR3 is CASSPITNEKLFF. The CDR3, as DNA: TGTGCCAGCAGCCCCATAACTAATGAAAAACTGTTTTTT.